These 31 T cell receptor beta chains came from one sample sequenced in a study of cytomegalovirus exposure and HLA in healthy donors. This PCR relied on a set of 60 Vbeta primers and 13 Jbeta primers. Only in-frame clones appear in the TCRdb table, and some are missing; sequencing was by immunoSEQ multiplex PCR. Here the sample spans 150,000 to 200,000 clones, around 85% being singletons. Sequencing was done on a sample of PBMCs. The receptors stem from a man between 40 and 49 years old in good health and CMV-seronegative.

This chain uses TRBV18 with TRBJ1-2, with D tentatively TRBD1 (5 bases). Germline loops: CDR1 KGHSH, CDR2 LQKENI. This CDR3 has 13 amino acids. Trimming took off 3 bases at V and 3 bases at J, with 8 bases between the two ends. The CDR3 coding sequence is TGTGCCAGCTCACCGGGGCCAGACTATGGCTACACCTTC. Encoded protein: CASSPGPDYGYTF.

This CDR3 reads CASKDGGRTSYNEQFF. CDR3 bases: TGTGCCTCTAAGGACGGGGGGCGAACCTCCTACAATGAGCAGTTCTTC. The chain recombines TRBV6-6 with TRBJ2-1; D is possibly TRBD2 (7 bases). CDR1 and CDR2 (germline): MNHNY, SVGAGI (reference sequence). The CDR3 covers 16 residues. V was shortened by 11 bases and J by 0 bases, with 20 bases between the two germline ends.

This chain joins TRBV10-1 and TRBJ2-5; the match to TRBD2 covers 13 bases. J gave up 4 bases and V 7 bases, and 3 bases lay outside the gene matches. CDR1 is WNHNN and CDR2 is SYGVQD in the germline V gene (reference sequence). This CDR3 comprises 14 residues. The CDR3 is CASNGLAGVETQYF. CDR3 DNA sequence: TGCGCCAGCAACGGACTAGCGGGGGTAGAGACCCAGTACTTC.

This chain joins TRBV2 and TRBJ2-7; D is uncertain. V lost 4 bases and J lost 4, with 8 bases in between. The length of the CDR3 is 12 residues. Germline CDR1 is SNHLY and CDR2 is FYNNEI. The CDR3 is CASSAALYEQYF. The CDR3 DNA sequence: TGTGCCAGCAGTGCCGCGCTGTACGAGCAGTACTTC.

The CDR3 is CASSRDSKSSPLHF. The CDR3 DNA sequence: TGTGCCAGCAGTCGGGACTCAAAATCGTCACCCCTCCACTTT. The chain joins TRBV28 to TRBJ1-6; TRBD1 is a possible D gene (5 bases). Germline CDR1 and CDR2: MDHEN and SYDVKM. V lost 5 bases to trimming and J lost 10 bases, with 15 bases between them. The CDR3 has 14 residues.

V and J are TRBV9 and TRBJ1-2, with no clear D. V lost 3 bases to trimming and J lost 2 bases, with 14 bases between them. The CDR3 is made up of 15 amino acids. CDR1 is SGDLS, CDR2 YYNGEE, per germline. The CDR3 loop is CASSAWVSGNYGYTF. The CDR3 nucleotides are TGTGCCAGCAGCGCTTGGGTCTCAGGAAACTATGGCTACACCTTC.

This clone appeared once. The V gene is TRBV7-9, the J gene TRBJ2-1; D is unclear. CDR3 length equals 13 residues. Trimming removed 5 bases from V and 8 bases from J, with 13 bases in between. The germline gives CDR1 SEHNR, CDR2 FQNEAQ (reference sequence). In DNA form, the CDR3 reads TGTGCCAGCAGCCAGCTATCTGGGCATGAGCAGTTCTTC. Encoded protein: CASSQLSGHEQFF.

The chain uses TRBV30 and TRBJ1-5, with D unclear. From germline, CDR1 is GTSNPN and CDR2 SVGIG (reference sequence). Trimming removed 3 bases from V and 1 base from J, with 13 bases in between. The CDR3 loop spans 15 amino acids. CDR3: CAWSGGIGSNQPQHF. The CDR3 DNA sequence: TGTGCCTGGAGCGGCGGGATAGGGAGCAATCAGCCCCAGCATTTT. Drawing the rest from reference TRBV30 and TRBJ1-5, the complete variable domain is SQTIHQWPATLVQPVGSPLSLECTVEGTSNPNLYWYRQAAGRGLQLLFYSVGIGQISSEVPQNLSASRPQDRQFILSSKKLLLSDSGFYLCAWSGGIGSNQPQHFGDGTRLSIL.

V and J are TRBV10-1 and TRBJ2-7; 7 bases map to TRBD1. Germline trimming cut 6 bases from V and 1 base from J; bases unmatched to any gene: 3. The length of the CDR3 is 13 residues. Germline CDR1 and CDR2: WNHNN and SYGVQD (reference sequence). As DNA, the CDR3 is TGCGCCAGCAGGGGGACAGTGTCCTACGAGCAGTACTTC. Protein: CASRGTVSYEQYF.

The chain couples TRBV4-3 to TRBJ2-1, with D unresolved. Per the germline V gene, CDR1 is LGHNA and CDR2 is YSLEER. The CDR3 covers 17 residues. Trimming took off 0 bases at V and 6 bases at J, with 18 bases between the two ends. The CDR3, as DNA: TGCGCCAGCAGCCAAGATCAGTTTCCCCGCCTAGTCAATGAGCAGTTCTTC. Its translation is CASSQDQFPRLVNEQFF.

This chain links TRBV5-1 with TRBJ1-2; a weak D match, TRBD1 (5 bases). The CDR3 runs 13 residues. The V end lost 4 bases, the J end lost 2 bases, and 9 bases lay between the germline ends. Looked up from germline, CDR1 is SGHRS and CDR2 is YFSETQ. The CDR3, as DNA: TGCGCCAGCAGCCTGGACACCAACTATGGCTACACCTTC. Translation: CASSLDTNYGYTF. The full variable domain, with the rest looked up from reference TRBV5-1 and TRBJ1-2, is KAGVTQTPRYLIKTRGQQVTLSCSPISGHRSVSWYQQTPGQGLQFLFEYFSETQRNKGNFPGRFSGRQFSNSRSEMNVSTLELGDSALYLCASSLDTNYGYTFGSGTRLTVV.

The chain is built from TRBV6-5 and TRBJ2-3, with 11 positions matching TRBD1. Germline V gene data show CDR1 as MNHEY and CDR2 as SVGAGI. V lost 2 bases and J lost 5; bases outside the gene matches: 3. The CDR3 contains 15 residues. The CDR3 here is CASSYRTGGEDTQYF. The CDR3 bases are TGTGCCAGCAGTTACAGGACAGGGGGCGAAGATACGCAGTATTTT.

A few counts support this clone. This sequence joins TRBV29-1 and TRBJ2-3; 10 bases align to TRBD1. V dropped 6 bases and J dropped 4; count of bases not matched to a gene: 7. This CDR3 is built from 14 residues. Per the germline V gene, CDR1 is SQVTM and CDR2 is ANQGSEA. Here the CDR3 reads CSVRTGGVADTQYF. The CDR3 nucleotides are TGCAGCGTACGGACAGGGGGGGTCGCAGATACGCAGTATTTT.

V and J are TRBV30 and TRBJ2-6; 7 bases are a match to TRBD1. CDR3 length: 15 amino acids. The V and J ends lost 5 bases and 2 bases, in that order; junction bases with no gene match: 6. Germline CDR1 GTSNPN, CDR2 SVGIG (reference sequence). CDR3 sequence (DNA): TGTGCCTGGTGGACAGGAAGGACTGGGGCCAACGTCCTGACTTTC. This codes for CAWWTGRTGANVLTF.

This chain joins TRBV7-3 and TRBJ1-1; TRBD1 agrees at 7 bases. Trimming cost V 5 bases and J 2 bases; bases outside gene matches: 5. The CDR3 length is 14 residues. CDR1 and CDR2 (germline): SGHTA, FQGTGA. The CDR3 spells CASSHRGLNTEAFF. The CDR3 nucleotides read TGTGCCAGCAGCCATAGGGGGCTCAACACTGAAGCTTTCTTT.

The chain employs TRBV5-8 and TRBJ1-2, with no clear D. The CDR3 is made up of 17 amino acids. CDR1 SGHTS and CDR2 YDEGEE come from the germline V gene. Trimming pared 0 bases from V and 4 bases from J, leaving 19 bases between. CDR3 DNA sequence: TGTGCCAGCAGCTTGGGGGCAGGCAGCACCGATTCCTATGGCTACACCTTC. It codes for CASSLGAGSTDSYGYTF.

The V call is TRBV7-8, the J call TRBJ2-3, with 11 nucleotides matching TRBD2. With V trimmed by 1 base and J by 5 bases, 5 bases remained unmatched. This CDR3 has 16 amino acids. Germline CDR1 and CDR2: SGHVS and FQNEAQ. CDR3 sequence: CASSLVAGGERDTQYF. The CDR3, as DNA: TGTGCCAGCAGCTTAGTAGCGGGGGGGGAAAGAGATACGCAGTATTTT.

The CDR3 DNA is TGCGCCAGCAGCTTGGCCAGGGGGACACACACCGGGGAGCTGTTTTTT. It encodes CASSLARGTHTGELFF. The V gene is TRBV5-1, the J gene TRBJ2-2; TRBD1 agrees at 7 bases. Trimming took 0 bases from V and 3 from J; bases not matched to a gene: 5. Germline CDR1 and CDR2: SGHRS and YFSETQ. This CDR3 is built from 16 residues. Filled out from reference TRBV5-1 and TRBJ2-2, the complete variable domain reads KAGVTQTPRYLIKTRGQQVTLSCSPISGHRSVSWYQQTPGQGLQFLFEYFSETQRNKGNFPGRFSGRQFSNSRSEMNVSTLELGDSALYLCASSLARGTHTGELFFGEGSRLTVL.

The CDR3 is CASRPGQGNYGYTF. The CDR3 nucleotides read TGTGCCAGCAGACCAGGACAGGGTAACTATGGCTACACCTTC. The chain uses TRBV5-5 and TRBJ1-2; 8 bases agree with TRBD1. This CDR3 spans 14 amino acids. Trimming at V came to 5 bases and at J to 1 base, leaving 4 bases not matched to a gene. Germline CDR1 and CDR2: SGHKS and YYEKEE (reference sequence). Variable domain in full (rest from reference TRBV5-5 and TRBJ1-2): DAGVTQSPTHLIKTRGQQVTLRCSPISGHKSVSWYQQVLGQGPQFIFQYYEKEERGRGNFPDRFSARQFPNYSSELNVNALLLGDSALYLCASRPGQGNYGYTFGSGTRLTVV.

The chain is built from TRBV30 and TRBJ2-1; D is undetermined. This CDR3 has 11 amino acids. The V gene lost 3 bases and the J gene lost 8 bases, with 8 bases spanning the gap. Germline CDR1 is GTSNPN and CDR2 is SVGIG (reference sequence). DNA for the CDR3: TGTGCCTGGAGCGGTTTCGATGAGCAGTTCTTC. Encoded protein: CAWSGFDEQFF. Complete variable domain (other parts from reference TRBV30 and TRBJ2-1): SQTIHQWPATLVQPVGSPLSLECTVEGTSNPNLYWYRQAAGRGLQLLFYSVGIGQISSEVPQNLSASRPQDRQFILSSKKLLLSDSGFYLCAWSGFDEQFFGPGTRLTVL.

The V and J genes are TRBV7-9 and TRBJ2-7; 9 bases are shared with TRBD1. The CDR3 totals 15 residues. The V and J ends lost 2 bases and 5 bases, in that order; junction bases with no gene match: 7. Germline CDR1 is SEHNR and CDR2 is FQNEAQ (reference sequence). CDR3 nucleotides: TGTGCCAGCAGCTTAACCGGGACAGGGTCGGACGAGCAGTACTTC. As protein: CASSLTGTGSDEQYF. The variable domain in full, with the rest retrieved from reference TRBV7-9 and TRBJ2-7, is DTGVSQNPRHKITKRGQNVTFRCDPISEHNRLYWYRQTLGQGPEFLTYFQNEAQLEKSRLLSDRFSAERPKGSFSTLEIQRTEQGDSAMYLCASSLTGTGSDEQYFGPGTRLTVT.

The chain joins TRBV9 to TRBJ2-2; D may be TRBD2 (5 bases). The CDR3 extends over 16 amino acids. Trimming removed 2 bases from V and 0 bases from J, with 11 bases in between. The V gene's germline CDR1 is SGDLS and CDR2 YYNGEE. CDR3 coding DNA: TGTGCCAGCAGCGTTTCCCTAGCAGCGAACACCGGGGAGCTGTTTTTT. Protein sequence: CASSVSLAANTGELFF.

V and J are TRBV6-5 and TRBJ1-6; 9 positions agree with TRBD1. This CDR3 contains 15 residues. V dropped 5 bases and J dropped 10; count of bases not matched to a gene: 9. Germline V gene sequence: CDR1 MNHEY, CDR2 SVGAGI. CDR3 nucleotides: TGTGCCAGCAGTACGGAGACAGGGGGTAGGTCACCCCTCCACTTT. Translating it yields CASSTETGGRSPLHF.

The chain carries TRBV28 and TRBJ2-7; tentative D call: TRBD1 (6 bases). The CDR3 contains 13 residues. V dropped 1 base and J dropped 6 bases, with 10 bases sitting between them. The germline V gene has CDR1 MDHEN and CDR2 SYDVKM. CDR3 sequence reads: CASSLLQGVEQYF. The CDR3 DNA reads TGTGCCAGCAGTTTATTACAGGGAGTCGAGCAGTACTTC.

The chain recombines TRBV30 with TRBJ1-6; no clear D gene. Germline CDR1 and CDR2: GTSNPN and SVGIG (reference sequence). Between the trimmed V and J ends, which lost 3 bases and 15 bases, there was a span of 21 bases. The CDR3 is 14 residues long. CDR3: CAWRGGGDGLILHF. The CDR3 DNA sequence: TGTGCCTGGAGAGGCGGAGGCGATGGGCTCATCCTCCACTTT.

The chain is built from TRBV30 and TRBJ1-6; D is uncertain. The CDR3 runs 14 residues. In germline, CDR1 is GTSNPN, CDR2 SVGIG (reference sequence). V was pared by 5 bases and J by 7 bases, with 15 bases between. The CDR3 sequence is CAWHPGLGNSPLHF. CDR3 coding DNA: TGTGCCTGGCACCCCGGACTGGGAAATTCACCCCTCCACTTT.

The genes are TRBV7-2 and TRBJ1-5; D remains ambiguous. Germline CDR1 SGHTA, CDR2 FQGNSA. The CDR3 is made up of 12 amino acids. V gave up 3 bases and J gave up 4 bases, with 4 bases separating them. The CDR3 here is CASSFNNQPQHF. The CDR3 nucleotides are TGTGCCAGCAGCTTTAATAATCAGCCCCAGCATTTT.

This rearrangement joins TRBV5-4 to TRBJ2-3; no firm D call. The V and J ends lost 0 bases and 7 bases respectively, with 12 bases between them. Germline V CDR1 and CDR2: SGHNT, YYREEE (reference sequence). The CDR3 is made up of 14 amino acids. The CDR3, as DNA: TGTGCCAGCAGCTTGGATAGCTCCGGCTATACGCAGTATTTT. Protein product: CASSLDSSGYTQYF.

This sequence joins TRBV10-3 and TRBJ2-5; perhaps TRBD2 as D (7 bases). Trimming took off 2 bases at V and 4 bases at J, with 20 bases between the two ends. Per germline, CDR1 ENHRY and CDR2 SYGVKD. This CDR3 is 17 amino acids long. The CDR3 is CAISENRGARGGETQYF. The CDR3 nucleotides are TGTGCCATCAGTGAGAACCGGGGGGCGCGAGGGGGAGAGACCCAGTACTTC.

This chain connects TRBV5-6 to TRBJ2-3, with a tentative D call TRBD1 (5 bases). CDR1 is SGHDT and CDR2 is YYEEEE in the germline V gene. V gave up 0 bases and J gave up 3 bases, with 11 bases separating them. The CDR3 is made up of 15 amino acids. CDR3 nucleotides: TGTGCCAGCAGCTTGGAACAGGTTGGTACAGATACGCAGTATTTT. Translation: CASSLEQVGTDTQYF.

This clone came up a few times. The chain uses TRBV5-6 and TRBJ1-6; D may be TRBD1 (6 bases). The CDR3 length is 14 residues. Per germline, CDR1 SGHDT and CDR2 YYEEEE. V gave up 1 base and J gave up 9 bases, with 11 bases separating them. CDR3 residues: CASSLTGNSSPLHF. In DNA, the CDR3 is TGTGCCAGCAGCTTGACAGGGAACAGTTCACCCCTCCACTTT. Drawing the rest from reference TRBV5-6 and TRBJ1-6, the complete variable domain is DAGVTQSPTHLIKTRGQQVTLRCSPKSGHDTVSWYQQALGQGPQFIFQYYEEEERQRGNFPDRFSGHQFPNYSSELNVNALLLGDSALYLCASSLTGNSSPLHFGNGTRLTVT.